This T cell receptor beta chain was captured by sequencing in a study of graft-versus-host responses after intestinal transplantation. Regarding this clone: As yet, its antigen is unknown.

The data were produced by immunoSEQ multiplex PCR, yet TCRdb's version contains in-frame clones alone and is incomplete. The profile covers over 100,000 clones, with roughly 93% appearing a single time and about 0.11% taken by the ten largest. Trimming pared 0 bases from V and 5 bases from J, leaving 11 bases between. The CDR3 has 14 residues. Germline CDR1 is SGHNT and CDR2 is YYREEE (reference sequence). The study, taken as a whole, reports: Among recipient marrow samples, GvH clones were found; some appeared first in ileum or blood.

The specimen comprised unstimulated CD4+ T cells sorted from spleen or lymph node cells, sampled before intestinal transplant. This receptor was identified in a human donor who received an intestinal transplant. The rearrangement joins TRBV5-4 to TRBJ1-1, with D perhaps matching TRBD1 (6 bases). The CDR3 region is CASSLGGRLTEAFF. The CDR3 nucleotides read TGTGCCAGCAGCTTGGGGGGGCGTCTGACTGAAGCTTTCTTT.